Each of the 2 T cell receptor beta chains below was sequenced from the same sample in a study of siplizumab effects on memory and regulatory T cells. Their cognate antigens are unknown. Profiling relied on immunoSEQ multiplex PCR, and the TCRdb table lists in-frame clones only, not all of them. The table shows roughly 330 clones, with around 70% occurring only once. Kept together in coculture, the mixed lymphocyte reaction cells spent around six days at 37°C. Material: CFSE-low (dividing) CD8+ T cells sorted from an allogeneic mixed lymphocyte reaction. Source of these receptors: a human donor in good health; the cells came from an allogeneic mixed lymphocyte reaction.

The chain has TRBV28 and TRBJ2-5; TRBD1 agrees at 8 bases. CDR1 and CDR2 from the germline V gene are MDHEN and SYDVKM. The J segment lost 5 bases and the V segment lost 7 bases, leaving 3 bases of the junction unmatched. This CDR3 comprises 12 residues. CDR3 region: CASTWTGETQYF. CDR3 nucleotide sequence: TGTGCCAGCACTTGGACAGGGGAGACCCAGTACTTC.

The genes are TRBV6-6 and TRBJ2-7; TRBD2 matches at 8 bases. V dropped 6 bases and J dropped 4; count of bases not matched to a gene: 5. Germline-derived CDR1 and CDR2 are MNHNY and SVGAGI (reference sequence). The CDR3 is made up of 13 amino acids. In DNA form, the CDR3 reads TGTGCCAGCAGCGCGGGGGGCGGGTACGAGCAGTACTTC. This gives the protein CASSAGGGYEQYF.